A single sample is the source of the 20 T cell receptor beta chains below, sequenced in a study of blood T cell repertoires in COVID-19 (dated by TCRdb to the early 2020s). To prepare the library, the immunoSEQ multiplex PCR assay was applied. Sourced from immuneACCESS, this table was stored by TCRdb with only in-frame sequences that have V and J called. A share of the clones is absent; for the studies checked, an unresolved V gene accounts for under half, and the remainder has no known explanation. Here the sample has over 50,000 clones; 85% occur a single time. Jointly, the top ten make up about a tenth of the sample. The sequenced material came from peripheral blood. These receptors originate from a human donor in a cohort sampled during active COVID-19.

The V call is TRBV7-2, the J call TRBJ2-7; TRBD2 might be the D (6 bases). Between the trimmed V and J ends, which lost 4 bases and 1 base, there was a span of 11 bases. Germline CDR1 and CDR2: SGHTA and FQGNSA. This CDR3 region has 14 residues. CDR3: CASSYRRESYEQYF. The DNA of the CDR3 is TGTGCCAGCAGCTATCGGAGGGAATCCTACGAGCAGTACTTC.

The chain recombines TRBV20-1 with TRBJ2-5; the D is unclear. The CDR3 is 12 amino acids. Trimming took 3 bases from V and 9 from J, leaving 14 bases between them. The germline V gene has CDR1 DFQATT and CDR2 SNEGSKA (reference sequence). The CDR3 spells CSASLLFEAQYF. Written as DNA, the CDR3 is TGCAGTGCTAGTTTGCTATTTGAGGCCCAGTACTTC.

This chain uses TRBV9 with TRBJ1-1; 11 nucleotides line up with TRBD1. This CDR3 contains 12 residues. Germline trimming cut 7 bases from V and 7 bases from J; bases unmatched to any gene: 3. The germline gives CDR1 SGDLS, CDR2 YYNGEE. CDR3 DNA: TGTGCCAGCCTAGGGACAGGGGGTGAAGCTTTCTTT. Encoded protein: CASLGTGGEAFF.

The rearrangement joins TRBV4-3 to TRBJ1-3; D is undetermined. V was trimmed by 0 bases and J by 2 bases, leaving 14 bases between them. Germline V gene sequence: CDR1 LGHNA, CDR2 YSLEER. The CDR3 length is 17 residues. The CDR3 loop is CASSQDDVAAAGNTIYF. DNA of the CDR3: TGCGCCAGCAGCCAAGATGACGTGGCAGCGGCTGGAAACACCATATATTTT.

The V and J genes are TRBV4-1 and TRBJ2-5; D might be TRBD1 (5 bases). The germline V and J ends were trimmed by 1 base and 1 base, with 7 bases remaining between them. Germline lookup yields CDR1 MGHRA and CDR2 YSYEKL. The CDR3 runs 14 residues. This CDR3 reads CASSQGTSQETQYF. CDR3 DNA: TGCGCCAGCAGCCAAGGGACATCCCAAGAGACCCAGTACTTC.

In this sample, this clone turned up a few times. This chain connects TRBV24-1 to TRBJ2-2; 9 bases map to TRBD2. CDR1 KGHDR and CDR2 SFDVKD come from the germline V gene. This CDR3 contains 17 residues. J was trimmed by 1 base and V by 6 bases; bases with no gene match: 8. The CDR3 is CATSSTSGVVNTGELFF. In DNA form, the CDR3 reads TGTGCCACCAGTTCGACTAGCGGCGTCGTGAACACCGGGGAGCTGTTTTTT.

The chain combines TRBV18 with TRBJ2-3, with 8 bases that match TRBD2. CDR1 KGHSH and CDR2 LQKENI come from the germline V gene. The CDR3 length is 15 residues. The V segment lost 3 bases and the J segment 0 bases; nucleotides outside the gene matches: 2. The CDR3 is CASSPTSDSTDTQYF. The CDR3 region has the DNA TGTGCCAGCTCACCGACTAGCGACAGCACAGATACGCAGTATTTT.

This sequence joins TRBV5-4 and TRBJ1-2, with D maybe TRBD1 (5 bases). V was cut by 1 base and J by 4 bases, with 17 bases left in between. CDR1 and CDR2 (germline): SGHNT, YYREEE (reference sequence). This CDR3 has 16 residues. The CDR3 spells CASSLNPATDIYGYTF. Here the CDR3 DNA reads TGTGCCAGCAGCTTGAATCCGGCCACGGACATCTATGGCTACACCTTC.

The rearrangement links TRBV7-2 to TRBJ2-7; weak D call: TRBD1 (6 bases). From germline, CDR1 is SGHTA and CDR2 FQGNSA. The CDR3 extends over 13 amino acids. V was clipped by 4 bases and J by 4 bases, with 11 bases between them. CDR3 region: CASSSRGAYEQYF. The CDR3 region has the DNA TGTGCCAGCAGCTCCAGGGGTGCGTACGAGCAGTACTTC. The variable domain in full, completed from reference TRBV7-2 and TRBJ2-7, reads GAGVSQSPSNKVTEKGKDVELRCDPISGHTALYWYRQSLGQGLEFLIYFQGNSAPDKSGLPSDRFSAERTGGSVSTLTIQRTQQEDSAVYLCASSSRGAYEQYFGPGTRLTVT.

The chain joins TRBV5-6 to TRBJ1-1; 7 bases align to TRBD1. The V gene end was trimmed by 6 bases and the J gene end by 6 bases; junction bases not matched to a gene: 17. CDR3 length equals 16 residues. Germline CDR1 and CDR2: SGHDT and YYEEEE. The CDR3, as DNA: TGTGCCAGCACGCATAACGGCCCCGGGACAGCCGCTGAAGCTTTCTTT. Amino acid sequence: CASTHNGPGTAAEAFF.

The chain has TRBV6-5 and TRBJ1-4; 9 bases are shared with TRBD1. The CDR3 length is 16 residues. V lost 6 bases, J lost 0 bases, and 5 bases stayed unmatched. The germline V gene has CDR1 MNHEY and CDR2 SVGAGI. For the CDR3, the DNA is TGTGCCAGCAGATACGACAGGGGGACAACTAATGAAAAACTGTTTTTT. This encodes CASRYDRGTTNEKLFF.

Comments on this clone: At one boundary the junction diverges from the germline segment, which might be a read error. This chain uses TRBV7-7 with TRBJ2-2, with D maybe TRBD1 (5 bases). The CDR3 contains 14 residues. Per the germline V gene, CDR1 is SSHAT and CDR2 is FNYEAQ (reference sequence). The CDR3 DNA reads TGTGCTAGCAGCTTAGGACAGAACACCGGGGAGCTGTTTTTT. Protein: CASSLGQNTGELFF.

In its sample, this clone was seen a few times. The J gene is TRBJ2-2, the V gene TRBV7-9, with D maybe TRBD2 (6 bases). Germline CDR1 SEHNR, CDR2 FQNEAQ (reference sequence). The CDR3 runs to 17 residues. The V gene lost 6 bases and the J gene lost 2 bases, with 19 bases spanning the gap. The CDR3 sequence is CASRNRQGLSNTGELFF. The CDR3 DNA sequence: TGTGCCAGCAGGAACCGGCAGGGACTTAGTAACACCGGGGAGCTGTTTTTT.

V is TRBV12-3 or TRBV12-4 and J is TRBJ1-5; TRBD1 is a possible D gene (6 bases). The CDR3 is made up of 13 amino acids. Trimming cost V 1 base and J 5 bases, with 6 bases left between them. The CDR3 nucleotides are TGTGCCAGCAGTTTAGAGGGGGATCAGCCCCAGCATTTT. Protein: CASSLEGDQPQHF.

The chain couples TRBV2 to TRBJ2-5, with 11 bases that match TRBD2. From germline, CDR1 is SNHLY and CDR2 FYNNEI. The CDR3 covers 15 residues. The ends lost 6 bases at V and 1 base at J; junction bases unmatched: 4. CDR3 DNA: TGTGCCAGCAGGGATAGCGGGAGGGCCCAAGAGACCCAGTACTTC. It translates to CASRDSGRAQETQYF.

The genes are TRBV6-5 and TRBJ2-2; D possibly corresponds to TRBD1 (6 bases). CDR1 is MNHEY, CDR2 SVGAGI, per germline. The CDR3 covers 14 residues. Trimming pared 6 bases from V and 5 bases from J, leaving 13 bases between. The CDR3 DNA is TGTGCCAGCAGAGACAGGCCGGGAACCGGGGAGCTGTTTTTT. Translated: CASRDRPGTGELFF.

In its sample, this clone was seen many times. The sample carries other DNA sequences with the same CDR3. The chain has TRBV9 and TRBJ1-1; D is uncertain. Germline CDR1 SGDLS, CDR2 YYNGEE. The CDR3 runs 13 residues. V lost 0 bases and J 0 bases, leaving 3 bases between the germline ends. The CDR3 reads CASSVAVNTEAFF. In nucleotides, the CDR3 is TGTGCCAGCAGCGTAGCGGTGAACACTGAAGCTTTCTTT.

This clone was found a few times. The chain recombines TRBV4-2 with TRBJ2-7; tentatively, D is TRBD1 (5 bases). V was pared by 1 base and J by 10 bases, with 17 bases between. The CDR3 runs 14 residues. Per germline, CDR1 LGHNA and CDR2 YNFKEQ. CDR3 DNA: TGTGCCAGCAGCCAAGCCCAGGGTGTTGGCCCTCAGTACTTC. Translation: CASSQAQGVGPQYF.

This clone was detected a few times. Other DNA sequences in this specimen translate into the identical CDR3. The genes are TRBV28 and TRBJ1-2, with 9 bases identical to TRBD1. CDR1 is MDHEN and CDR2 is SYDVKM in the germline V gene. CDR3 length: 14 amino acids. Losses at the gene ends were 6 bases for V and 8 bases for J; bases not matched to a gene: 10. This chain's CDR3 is CASSRRTGGRGYTF. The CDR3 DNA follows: TGTGCCAGCAGCCGCCGTACAGGGGGCAGAGGCTACACCTTC.

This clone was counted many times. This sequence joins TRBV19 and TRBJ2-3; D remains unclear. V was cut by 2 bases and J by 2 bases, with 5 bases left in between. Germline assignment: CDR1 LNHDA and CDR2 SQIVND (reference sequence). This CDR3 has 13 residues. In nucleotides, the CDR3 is TGTGCCAGTAGTATACAGGACACAGATACGCAGTATTTT. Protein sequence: CASSIQDTDTQYF.